This T cell receptor (beta chain) comes out of a study of T cell responses to AZD1222 COVID-19 vaccine. The study, taken as a whole, reports: Baseline serology detected seropositivity in only six or seven AZD1222 recipients. Distributed over spike, vaccine-associated CD4 TCRs predominated at 160-218 and 743-854.

The CDR3 runs 18 residues. Germline assignment: CDR1 MDHEN and CDR2 SYDVKM. Trimming removed 6 bases at V and 5 bases at J, with 25 bases between. Produced via immunoSEQ multiplex PCR; TCRdb's table is partial and in-frame only. The data hold about 120,000 clones, with around 90% observed a single time. About this clone: Its target is not known. This same CDR3 is encoded by further DNA sequences in the sample.

The receptor was derived from an adult who received the MenACWY meningococcal vaccine as a control. This chain uses TRBV28 with TRBJ2-2; D perhaps matches TRBD2 (6 bases). The source material was peripheral blood, sampled 28 days after the second dose of the MenACWY control vaccine. This chain's CDR3 is CASRPPRGRGRGTGELFF. In DNA form, the CDR3 reads TGTGCCAGCAGGCCCCCTCGTGGGCGGGGCCGGGGGACCGGGGAGCTGTTTTTT.